Given below is one TCR beta chain in context. Antigen: not known. Positively selected for CCR7, the CD45RO-negative cells used as naive CD8 cells excluded terminally differentiated effector memory CD45RA+ cells. The data were taken from a study of shared clonotypes between healthy human individuals. Deep-level settings were used for running the assay. Using immunoSEQ multiplex PCR, the repertoire was profiled, and TCRdb retains in-frame clones only, with some absent. The sample contains about 2 million clones, about 94% of which appear only once. This CDR3 spans 15 amino acids. Losses at the gene ends were 3 bases for V and 4 bases for J; bases not matched to a gene: 7. Germline loops: CDR1 PRHDT, CDR2 FYEKMQ (reference sequence). Broader study findings: Since donors were few, the genetic and exposure-history diversity represented was limited.

The rearrangement uses TRBV13 and TRBJ2-7, with 9 bases that match TRBD1. This TCR derives from a man between 18 and 29 years old in good health. Sequencing was done on a sample of naive CD8+ T cells sorted from blood. CDR3 sequence reads: CASSLGDRVGYEQYF. DNA for the CDR3: TGTGCCAGCAGCTTGGGGGACAGGGTGGGGTACGAGCAGTACTTC.